The TCR beta chain under discussion was sequenced for a study of CD4+ T cells in melanoma. The CDR3 loop spans 14 amino acids. V lost 5 bases to trimming and J lost 2 bases, with 13 bases between them. Germline V lookup: CDR1 MGHRA, CDR2 YSYEKL. Libraries were prepared by immunoSEQ multiplex PCR; TCRdb keeps only in-frame clonotypes and omits some of them. Counted here are some 120,000 clones, over 80% occurring once; the ten biggest clones make up 2.5% to 3.5%. This clonotype originated in a human donor with melanoma. Sequencing was carried out using peripheral blood. The chain combines TRBV4-1 with TRBJ2-7; either TRBD1 or TRBD2 may supply D (5 bases each). CDR3 amino acids: CASSIRDVAYEQYF. CDR3 bases: TGCGCCAGCAGCATCCGGGACGTCGCCTACGAGCAGTACTTC.